These 5 T cell receptor beta chains share one sample of origin, sequenced in a study of blood T cell repertoires in COVID-19. Assay used: immunoSEQ multiplex PCR; TCRdb lists only in-frame clones, some missing. The data show approximately 180,000 clones, with over 75% seen just once and 0.45% to 0.65% held by the top ten. Sequences were obtained from peripheral blood. The receptor set was obtained from a man aged 45-65 years with acute or convalescent COVID-19.

The J gene is TRBJ2-3, the V gene TRBV5-1; D possibly corresponds to TRBD2 (5 bases). The germline CDR1 and CDR2 sequences are SGHRS and YFSETQ. CDR3 length: 13 residues. Trimming stripped 4 bases from V and 2 bases from J, with 8 bases between. The CDR3, as DNA: TGCGCCAGCAGCCTCGGACTCACAGATACGCAGTATTTT. Its translation is CASSLGLTDTQYF.

The chain employs TRBV27 and TRBJ2-7; 8 nucleotides agree with TRBD2. This CDR3 comprises 15 residues. V lost 2 bases, J lost 3 bases, and 6 bases stayed unmatched. CDR1 MNHEY and CDR2 SMNVEV come from the germline V gene (reference sequence). Here the CDR3 reads CASSLREGFGYEQYF. CDR3 bases: TGTGCCAGCAGTTTACGGGAGGGGTTCGGCTACGAGCAGTACTTC.

V and J are TRBV19 and TRBJ2-4; D possibly corresponds to TRBD1 (5 bases). Trimming took off 7 bases at V and 2 bases at J, with 21 bases between the two ends. This CDR3 is built from 17 residues. Germline V lookup: CDR1 LNHDA, CDR2 SQIVND (reference sequence). The CDR3 nucleotides are TGTGCCAGTACACCCCTAGGGGCAGGGTTTTCCAAAAACATTCAGTACTTC. Amino acids: CASTPLGAGFSKNIQYF. The full variable domain, its missing parts supplied by reference TRBV19 and TRBJ2-4, is DGGITQSPKYLFRKEGQNVTLSCEQNLNHDAMYWYRQDPGQGLRLIYYSQIVNDFQKGDIAEGYSVSREKKESFPLTVTSAQKNPTAFYLCASTPLGAGFSKNIQYFGAGTRLSVL.

The gene calls are TRBV18 and TRBJ1-6, with a weak D call TRBD1 (5 bases). Germline V gene lookup returns CDR1 KGHSH and CDR2 LQKENI. V was clipped by 1 base and J by 8 bases, with 12 bases between them. The CDR3 loop spans 15 amino acids. As DNA, the CDR3 is TGTGCCAGCTCACCACTTTCAGGGAGGGATTCACCCCTCCACTTT. Residues: CASSPLSGRDSPLHF.

The chain is built from TRBV18 and TRBJ2-4, with D perhaps TRBD2 (6 bases). Trimming stripped 4 bases from V and 6 bases from J, with 28 bases between. Germline lookup yields CDR1 KGHSH and CDR2 LQKENI. CDR3 length: 19 amino acids. The CDR3 nucleotides read TGTGCCAGCTCACACAGGACTAACCCGGGAGTCGGGCTAGGAAACATTCAGTACTTC. Its protein is CASSHRTNPGVGLGNIQYF. The whole variable domain, remainder taken from reference TRBV18 and TRBJ2-4, is NAGVMQNPRHLVRRRGQEARLRCSPMKGHSHVYWYRQLPEEGLKFMVYLQKENIIDESGMPKERFSAEFPKEGPSILRIQQVVRGDSAAYFCASSHRTNPGVGLGNIQYFGAGTRLSVL.